Listed below are T cell receptor beta chains from one sample, sequenced in a study of T cell responses to AZD1222 COVID-19 vaccine. Assay used: immunoSEQ multiplex PCR; TCRdb lists only in-frame clones, some missing. The sample lists roughly 100,000 clones, about 88% occurring once. The specimen comprised peripheral blood, sampled 28 days after the second AZD1222 dose. All receptors derive from an adult who received the AZD1222 COVID-19 vaccine. The CDR3 runs from the conserved cysteine through the conserved F or W.

>15|TRBV11-2
CASSFSGRVNTEAFF
>16|TRBV6-6
CASSRRTGSVDTEAFF
>13|TRBV6-5
CASSRQGNQPQHF
>14|TRBV6-5
CASSPQGANYGYTF
>12|TRBV7-3
CASSRDRSFLTF
>17|TRBV19
CASTPGRTGTMNTEAFF
>15|TRBV7-2
CASSLGGAGSKTQYF
>16|TRBV4-1
CASSQIAGGPMDTQYF
>15|TRBV5-1
CASSGDRKMNTEAFF
>15|TRBV5-1
CASSPDGSSYNEQFF
>13|TRBV18
CASSPPTRDGYTF
>16|TRBV9
CASSVGETYMNTEAFF
>14|TRBV5-1
CASRGQGEDGELFF
>17|TRBV6-6
CASSLLVRGASGNTIYF
>14|TRBV7-9
CASSLVLGGEKLFF
>16|TRBV5-1
CASSILAGPTPNEQFF
>12|TRBV19
CASRQGGETQYF
>15|TRBV25-1
CATGGQGAWDYGYTF
>16|TRBV5-1
CASSLVGSTGQETQYF
>12|TRBV5-1
CASSLDGYGYTF